A single T cell receptor beta chain is shown here with its context. Its antigen is still unknown. Base qualities were left out, and no much larger clone turns up one base away. The record originates from a study of read filtering for tumor transcriptome and immune sequencing (dated by TCRdb to 2020 to 2021). About the full investigation: The cohort was composed of 17 to 20 male and approximately 15 female patients, with a mean age of approximately 70 years and an age range of about 40 to 90. After DNase treatment, whole-transcriptome libraries were prepared with the TruSeq RNA Access Library Prep Kit. As a main aim, a read-filtering strategy for immune repertoire data was addressed, with the specific question being whether clonotypes supported by a single read should be removed. Under revised international staging, about 8 patients fell into R-ISS I, some 15 into R-ISS II and 7 into R-ISS III. TCR-region mapped reads per sample ranged from about 4.05 to 11 million with IR-seq versus only about 85 to 1,300 with RNA-seq. Using the same bone marrow samples, the study compared TCR repertoires obtained by targeted immune repertoire sequencing with those obtained by bulk whole-transcriptome sequencing. Results the study describes overall, beyond this receptor: Compared with RNA-seq, IR-seq captured clonotypes at much higher depth and more reliably, and a smaller IR-seq throughput was enough to identify most shared clonotypes. The sorted CD138-negative fraction was not purified T cells but a mixed bone marrow immune population. The correlation between IR-seq and RNA-seq shared clonotype proportions rose when single-read clonotypes were removed. Single-read clonotypes made up 80% to 85% of clonotypes but roughly 3.2% of total reads in IR-seq, and 70% to 75% of clonotypes and about 45% of reads in RNA-seq.

Here V drops 7 bases and J drops 6 bases, and the junction holds 7 bases not matched to any gene. Reading the germline V gene gives CDR1 MNHNS and CDR2 SASEGT. The CDR3 sequence holds 13 residues, the cysteine and phenylalanine included. Kept here is only the CDR3 DNA, which spans 39 bases and is read in frame from base 1. The Immunoverse kit was used to build TCR libraries from 400 ng RNA, with molecular barcoded adaptors covering alpha/delta and beta/gamma chains. TCR library preparation used the same RNA that was used for transcriptome sequencing. An Illumina HiSeq 4000 with 2 x 150 cycles was used to sequence the TCR libraries. In the source study's methods: TCR reads were aligned to human V, D, J and C references and assembled into CDR3 clonotypes with MiXCR, including quality filtering and error correction. The tcR package in R was used for analysis of clonotype counts and gene usage diversity. For inspection of raw mapping reads, RNA-seq reads were mapped by STAR aligner version 2.5.3a onto GRCh37 of the human genome. To test the effect of sequencing depth on detected clonotypes, IR-seq fastq files were randomly downsampled using Seqtk 1.3. TCRdb redid the processing of the public reads, applying fastp at Q25 and MiXCR, and retained in-frame beta chains. Each record represents a unique CDR3 protein, reported with the most common genes and DNA among its rows. TCRdb, rather than the study authors, made the V and J calls. The sample profile shows 30,000 to 45,000 distinct CDR3 sequences; 12% to 15% of them were found once. 38% of the sample is in the top ten clones.

Every patient had bone marrow sampled at the time of active disease. Isolation of bone marrow mononuclear cells was performed by Ficoll-Hypaque density gradient centrifugation. Myeloma plasma cells were removed and CD138-negative cells were collected by negative selection after labeling with CD138 magnetic microbeads on a MACS separator. The purity of the isolated cells was checked by flow cytometry with CD138 antibodies on an Attune NxT. Total RNA was extracted with TRIzol reagent and quantified with a NanoDrop spectrophotometer. For each patient, paired RNA-seq and IR-seq were run on the CD138-negative bone marrow sample from that patient.

The chain is made from TRBV6-1 and TRBJ2-7, and 9 junctional nucleotides match TRBD1. Sequencing input: a population of CD138-negative cells sorted from bone marrow. This sample's cell subset or site label indicates: bone marrow mononuclear cells depleted of CD138+ plasma/myeloma cells by negative magnetic selection. This clonotype was sampled from a donor aged 40 or over with multiple myeloma. The CDR3 corresponds to CASIGTGYREQYF. The DNA is as follows: TGTGCCAGCATAGGGACAGGGTATCGCGAGCAGTACTTC.